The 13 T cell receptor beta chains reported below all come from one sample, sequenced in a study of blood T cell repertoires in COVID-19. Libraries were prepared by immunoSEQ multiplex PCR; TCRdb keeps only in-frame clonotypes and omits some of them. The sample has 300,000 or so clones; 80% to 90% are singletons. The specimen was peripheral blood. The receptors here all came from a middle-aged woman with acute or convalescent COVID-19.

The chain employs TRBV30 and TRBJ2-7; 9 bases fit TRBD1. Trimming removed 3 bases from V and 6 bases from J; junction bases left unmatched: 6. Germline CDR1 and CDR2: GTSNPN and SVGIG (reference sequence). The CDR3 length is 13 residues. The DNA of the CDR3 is TGTGCCTGGAGGAATACAGGGGGCAGCGAGCAGTACGTC. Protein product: CAWRNTGGSEQYV.

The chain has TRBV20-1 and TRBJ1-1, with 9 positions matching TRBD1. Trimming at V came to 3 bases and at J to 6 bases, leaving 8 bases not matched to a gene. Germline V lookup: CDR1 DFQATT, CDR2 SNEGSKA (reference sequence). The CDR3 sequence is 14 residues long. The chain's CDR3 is CSASRGDRVAEAFF. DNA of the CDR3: TGCAGTGCTAGTCGGGGGGACAGGGTGGCTGAAGCTTTCTTT.

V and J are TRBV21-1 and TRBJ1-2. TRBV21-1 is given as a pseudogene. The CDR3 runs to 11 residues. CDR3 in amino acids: CASSKSAGYTF. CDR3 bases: TGTGCCAGCAGCAAGTCTGCGGGCTACACCTTC.

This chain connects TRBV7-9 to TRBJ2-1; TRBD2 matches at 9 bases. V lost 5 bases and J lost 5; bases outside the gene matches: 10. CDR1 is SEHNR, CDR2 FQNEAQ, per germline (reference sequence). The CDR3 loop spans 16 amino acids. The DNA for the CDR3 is TGTGCCAGCAGCGCCAGGGGCCAGCGGGGGGACAATGAGCAGTTCTTC. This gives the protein CASSARGQRGDNEQFF.

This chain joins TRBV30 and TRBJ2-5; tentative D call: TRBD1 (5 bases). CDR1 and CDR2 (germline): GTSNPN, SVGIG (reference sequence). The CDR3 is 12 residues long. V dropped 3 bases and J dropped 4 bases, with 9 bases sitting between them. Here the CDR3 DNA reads TGTGCCTGGAGAGGGGTTCGAGAGACCCAGTACTTC. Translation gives CAWRGVRETQYF.

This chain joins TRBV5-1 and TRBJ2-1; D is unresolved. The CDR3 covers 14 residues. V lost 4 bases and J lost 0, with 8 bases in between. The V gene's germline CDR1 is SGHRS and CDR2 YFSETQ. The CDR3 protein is CASSPMSSYNEQFF. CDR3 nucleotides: TGCGCCAGCAGCCCAATGAGCTCCTACAATGAGCAGTTCTTC.

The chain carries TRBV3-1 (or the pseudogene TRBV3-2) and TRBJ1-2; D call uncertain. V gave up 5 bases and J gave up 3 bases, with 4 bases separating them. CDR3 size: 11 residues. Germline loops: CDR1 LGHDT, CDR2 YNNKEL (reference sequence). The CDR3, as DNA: TGTGCCAGCAGCTCTGACTATGGCTACACCTTC. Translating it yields CASSSDYGYTF.

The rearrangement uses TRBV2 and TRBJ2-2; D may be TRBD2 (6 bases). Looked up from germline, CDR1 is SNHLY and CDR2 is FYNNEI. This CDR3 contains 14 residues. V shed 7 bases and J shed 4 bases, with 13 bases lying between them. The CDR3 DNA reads TGTGCCAGCACCGTCCGGCGGGGCACCGGGGAGCTGTTTTTT. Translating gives CASTVRRGTGELFF.

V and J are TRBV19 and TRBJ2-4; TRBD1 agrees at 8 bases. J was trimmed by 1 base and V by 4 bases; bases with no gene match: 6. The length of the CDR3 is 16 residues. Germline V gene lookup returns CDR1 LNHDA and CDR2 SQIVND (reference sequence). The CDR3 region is CASSRNTGGAKNIQYF. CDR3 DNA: TGTGCCAGTAGTAGAAATACAGGGGGGGCCAAAAACATTCAGTACTTC.

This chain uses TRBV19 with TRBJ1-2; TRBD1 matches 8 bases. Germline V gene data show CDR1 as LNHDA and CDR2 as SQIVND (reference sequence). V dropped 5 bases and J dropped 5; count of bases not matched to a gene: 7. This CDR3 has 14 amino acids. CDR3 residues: CASSGSGGMYGYTF. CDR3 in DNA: TGTGCCAGTAGTGGTTCAGGGGGCATGTATGGCTACACCTTC.

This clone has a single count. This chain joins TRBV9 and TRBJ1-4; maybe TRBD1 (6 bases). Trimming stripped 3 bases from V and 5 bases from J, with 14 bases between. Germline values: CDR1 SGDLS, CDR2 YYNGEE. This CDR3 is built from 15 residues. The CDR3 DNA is TGTGCCAGCAGCGCCCACAGGGACGACAATGAAAAACTGTTTTTT. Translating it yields CASSAHRDDNEKLFF.

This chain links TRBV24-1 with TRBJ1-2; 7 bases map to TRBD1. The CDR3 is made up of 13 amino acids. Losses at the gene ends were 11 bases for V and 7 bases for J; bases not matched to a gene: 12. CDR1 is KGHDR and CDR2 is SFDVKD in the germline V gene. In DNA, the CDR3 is TGTGCCAAAGAACTCCAAGGGGGCGCTGGCTACACCTTC. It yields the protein CAKELQGGAGYTF.

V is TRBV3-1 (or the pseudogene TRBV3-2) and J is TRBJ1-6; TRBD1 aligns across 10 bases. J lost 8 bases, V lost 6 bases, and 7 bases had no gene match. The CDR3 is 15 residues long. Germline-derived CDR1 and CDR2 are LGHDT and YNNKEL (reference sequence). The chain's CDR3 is CASRPGTGVDSPLHF. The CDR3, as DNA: TGTGCCAGCAGACCTGGGACAGGGGTCGATTCACCCCTCCACTTT.